This T cell receptor beta chain was observed in a study of OX40 agonist ivuxolimab in advanced cancers. About the study as a whole: Ivuxolimab was an agonistic, fully human IgG2 monoclonal antibody directed against OX40 (CD134), a costimulatory receptor. Intravenous ivuxolimab was administered to patients every 2 weeks at six dose levels: 0.01, 0.1, 0.3, 1.5, 3 and 10 mg/kg. Of the roughly 51 dose-escalation patients, hepatocellular carcinoma was present in about 20, melanoma in around 15, renal cell carcinoma in 9 and head and neck cancer in 9. The point of sequencing TCRbeta in the periphery was to test whether ivuxolimab changed TCR sequence diversity and drove clonal T-cell expansion. Patients were allowed to have had prior anti-PD-1, anti-PD-L1 or anti-CTLA-4 therapy, and 30% to 50% of the dose-escalation patients had previously received checkpoint inhibitors. In the dose-escalation cohort, 70% to 85% of patients were male, and the mean age was 60 years with a range of roughly 20 to 79. The paper covers the monotherapy dose-escalation part of the phase I ivuxolimab trial, which included N of about 56 patients. Partial responses were achieved by three dose-escalation patients, of whom one had hepatocellular carcinoma and two had cutaneous melanoma. Study-wide conclusions, independent of this receptor: The antigen specificity of the peripheral T cells that underwent clonal expansion was not determined. In the 0.1-3.0 mg/kg groups, partial responders had among the lowest normalized peripheral clonal expansion, particularly in CD8+ T cells. At doses from 0.1 to 3.0 mg/kg, clonal expansion was seen in both CD4+ and CD8+ blood T cells between baseline and week 6. After ivuxolimab, expanded clones were on average more numerous among CD8+ T cells than among CD4+ T cells. Low levels of normalized T-cell clonal expansion were also seen in some nonresponding patients.

Patients with autoimmune disease history or receiving systemic immunosuppression were excluded from the trial. Peripheral blood for TCR sequencing was collected from all dose cohorts at baseline, on cycle 4 day 1, and on cycle 7 day 1. The samples were drawn from a first-in-human, open-label, multicenter phase I dose-escalation trial of ivuxolimab. Adults with locally advanced or metastatic melanoma, renal cell, hepatocellular, or head and neck squamous cell carcinoma were enrolled in the trial. Before TCR sequencing, CD4+ T cells and CD8+ T cells were sorted from peripheral blood as separate populations. V lost 5 bases and J lost 3 bases, and the count of bases not matched to a germline gene is 17. Including the terminal cysteine and phenylalanine, the CDR3 comprises 18 residues. The retained sequence is limited to the CDR3, 54 bases, with the frame set at the first base. The germline V gene (reference sequence) provides CDR1 SEHNR and CDR2 FQNEAQ.

To sequence the TCRbeta CDR3 region, genomic DNA was isolated from the sorted cells. The immunoSEQ Assay was used for sequencing of TCRbeta CDR3 regions. TCRdb carries this immuneACCESS record with in-frame sequences only. Its versions omit some clonotypes, under half of them owing to an unresolved V gene in the studies checked, with the rest unexplained. This sample lists 100,000 to 150,000 clones; 85% to 95% were detected once. The leading ten clones occupy more than 0.9% of the sample. As to this clone: The clone's antigen remains unknown. There are no base qualities to consult, and no much larger clone falls within one base.

The chain was built from TRBV7-9 and TRBJ1-1, and 8 junctional nucleotides match TRBD1. The starting material was CD4+ or CD8+ T cells sorted from blood, obtained in a trial of the OX40 agonist ivuxolimab. The source of this sequence is an adult with an advanced solid tumor such as melanoma, head and neck, liver or kidney cancer. The DNA sequence is as follows: TGTGCCAGCAGCCCTAGCCTTGACAGGGGAGGGAGGCACACTGAAGCTTTCTTT. Protein translation: CASSPSLDRGGRHTEAFF.